One sample yielded the 16 T cell receptor beta chains listed below, sequenced in a study of blood T cell repertoires in COVID-19. Assay: immunoSEQ multiplex PCR; the TCRdb copy retains only in-frame clones and omits some. The table lists under 450,000 clones, approximately 89% of them singletons, with 10% to 15% in the top ten. The sequencing input was peripheral blood. All receptors derive from a woman between 50 and 59 years old with COVID-19, enrolled during active disease.

V usage is TRBV6-6 and J usage is TRBJ1-2; D is unresolved. The CDR3 length is 12 residues. V gave up 7 bases and J gave up 0 bases, with 6 bases separating them. Per the germline V gene, CDR1 is MNHNY and CDR2 is SVGAGI (reference sequence). The CDR3 here is CASKPTNYGYTF. CDR3 nucleotides: TGTGCCAGCAAGCCTACTAACTATGGCTACACCTTC.

The chain is built from TRBV27 and TRBJ1-2; perhaps TRBD1 as D (5 bases). This CDR3 is 13 amino acids long. Trimming removed 4 bases at V and 2 bases at J, with 8 bases between. CDR1 and CDR2 from the germline V gene are MNHEY and SMNVEV (reference sequence). The CDR3 DNA sequence: TGTGCCAGCAGTTCAGGGCGGAACTATGGCTACACCTTC. Its translation: CASSSGRNYGYTF.

This clone was found once. The gene calls are TRBV19 and TRBJ2-7, with D possibly matching TRBD2 (6 bases). Germline V lookup: CDR1 LNHDA, CDR2 SQIVND (reference sequence). The CDR3 consists of 16 residues. With 1 base removed from V and 1 base from J, the gap between germline ends came to 14 bases. The CDR3 loop is CASSIGRGGPSYEQYF. The DNA for the CDR3 is TGTGCCAGTAGTATAGGCCGGGGAGGCCCATCCTACGAGCAGTACTTC.

The rearrangement uses TRBV9 and TRBJ1-6; the D gene is possibly TRBD1 (5 bases). Germline V lookup: CDR1 SGDLS, CDR2 YYNGEE. The CDR3 extends over 14 amino acids. V was pared by 5 bases and J by 5 bases, with 11 bases between. The CDR3: CASRWGLDNSPLHF. The CDR3 DNA reads TGTGCCAGCAGGTGGGGACTCGATAATTCACCCCTCCACTTT.

CDR3 coding DNA: TGTGCCAGCACTCTGAGGGAGGGGGCTGAAGCTTTCTTT. This translates into CASTLREGAEAFF. This chain connects TRBV3-1 (or the pseudogene TRBV3-2) to TRBJ1-1, with D maybe TRBD1 (6 bases). Per the germline V gene, CDR1 is LGHDT and CDR2 is YNNKEL (reference sequence). The CDR3 runs to 13 residues. Trimming shortened V by 7 bases and J by 6 bases, and 15 bases separated the two germline ends.

The V and J genes are TRBV7-3 and TRBJ2-1, with 11 bases identical to TRBD1. J gave up 6 bases and V 4 bases, and 2 bases lay outside the gene matches. Germline CDR1 SGHTA, CDR2 FQGTGA. The CDR3 spans 14 residues. In DNA form, the CDR3 reads TGTGCCAGCAGCTCCGGGACAGGGGGCAATGAGCAGTTCTTC. This sequence encodes CASSSGTGGNEQFF.

J is TRBJ1-1 and V is TRBV11-1; TRBD1 matches 8 bases. The ends lost 5 bases at V and 3 bases at J; junction bases unmatched: 8. Germline values: CDR1 SGHAT, CDR2 FQDESV (reference sequence). The CDR3 covers 15 residues. The chain's CDR3 is CASSQRTGRDTEAFF. The CDR3 DNA reads TGTGCCAGCAGCCAACGGACAGGGAGGGACACTGAAGCTTTCTTT.

This chain links TRBV9 with TRBJ2-4, with TRBD2 matching 11 bases. The length of the CDR3 is 16 residues. In germline, CDR1 is SGDLS, CDR2 YYNGEE. V gave up 2 bases and J gave up 5 bases; unmatched junction bases: 6. CDR3: CASSVSGGAGENIQYF. CDR3 nucleotide sequence: TGTGCCAGCAGCGTTAGCGGGGGGGCGGGCGAAAACATTCAGTACTTC.

This clone showed up just a few times. This rearrangement joins TRBV6-2 or TRBV6-3 to TRBJ1-2; D is unresolved. Between the trimmed V and J ends, which lost 0 bases and 2 bases, there was a span of 10 bases. Germline lookup yields CDR1 MNHEY and CDR2 SVGEGT. The CDR3 loop spans 15 amino acids. CDR3 loop: CASSYSREGNYGYTF. CDR3 DNA: TGTGCCAGCAGTTACTCGCGGGAGGGAAACTATGGCTACACCTTC.

The chain carries TRBV19 and TRBJ1-2, with TRBD1 matching over 9 bases. V trimming: 1 base; J trimming: 8 bases; junction bases outside the gene matches: 5. CDR1 is LNHDA and CDR2 is SQIVND in the germline V gene (reference sequence). This CDR3 has 14 amino acids. Here the CDR3 reads CASSIAWTGEGYTF. Written as DNA, the CDR3 is TGTGCCAGTAGTATAGCCTGGACAGGGGAGGGCTACACCTTC.

The V and J genes are TRBV5-6 and TRBJ2-7; the D gene is possibly TRBD1 (6 bases). The V gene's germline CDR1 is SGHDT and CDR2 YYEEEE. This CDR3 is 13 amino acids long. With 2 bases removed from V and 3 bases from J, the gap between germline ends came to 9 bases. CDR3 DNA sequence: TGTGCCAGCAGCTTCACAGGGAACTACGAGCAGTACTTC. Protein: CASSFTGNYEQYF. The full variable domain, rest sourced from reference TRBV5-6 and TRBJ2-7, is DAGVTQSPTHLIKTRGQQVTLRCSPKSGHDTVSWYQQALGQGPQFIFQYYEEEERQRGNFPDRFSGHQFPNYSSELNVNALLLGDSALYLCASSFTGNYEQYFGPGTRLTVT.

CDR3 protein: CSVGLAGPNNEQFF. In DNA, the CDR3 is TGCAGCGTTGGACTAGCGGGGCCCAACAATGAGCAGTTCTTC. This rearrangement joins TRBV29-1 to TRBJ2-1, with 11 nucleotides matching TRBD2. With 4 bases clipped from V and 5 bases from J, the junction kept 4 bases outside the gene matches. The germline CDR1 and CDR2 sequences are SQVTM and ANQGSEA. This CDR3 has 14 residues.

The rearrangement uses TRBV5-1 and TRBJ2-2, with a weak D call TRBD2 (5 bases). The CDR3 is 16 residues long. V gave up 0 bases and J gave up 1 base, with 10 bases separating them. The V gene's germline CDR1 is SGHRS and CDR2 YFSETQ. CDR3 nucleotide sequence: TGCGCCAGCAGCTTGGAGCGGACGGGGAACACCGGGGAGCTGTTTTTT. Its protein is CASSLERTGNTGELFF.

The chain combines TRBV5-1 with TRBJ1-3; D is perhaps TRBD1 (6 bases). V lost 0 bases to trimming and J lost 8 bases, with 9 bases between them. Germline V CDR1 and CDR2: SGHRS, YFSETQ. The CDR3 totals 13 residues. The chain's CDR3 is CASSLDQGYTIYF. The CDR3 nucleotides are TGCGCCAGCAGCTTGGACCAGGGGTACACCATATATTTT.

Note on this clone: One end of the junction is discordant with germline, which a read error may explain. This rearrangement joins TRBV18 to TRBJ1-4; D not certain. The CDR3 contains 13 residues. Germline CDR1 and CDR2: KGHSH and LQKENI. CDR3 DNA sequence: TGTGCCAGCTCACCCGACGCCGCGGCGTTCTTATATTTT. The encoded protein is CASSPDAAAFLYF. The variable domain in full, completed from reference TRBV18 and TRBJ1-4, reads NAGVMQNPRHLVRRRGQEARLRCSPMKGHSHVYWYRQLPEEGLKFMVYLQKENIIDESGMPKERFSAEFPKEGPSILRIQQVVRGDSAAYFCASSPDAAAFLYFGSGTQLSVL.

Comments on this clone: The junction does not match germline at one end; this may be a read error. The rearrangement joins TRBV7-9 to TRBJ2-7; perhaps TRBD2 as D (6 bases). This CDR3 region has 13 residues. CDR1 is SEHNR and CDR2 is FQNEAQ in the germline V gene (reference sequence). CDR3 in amino acids: CASSHSGRRAHSF. As DNA, the CDR3 is TGTGCCAGCAGCCACTCGGGCCGGAGGGCACACTCCTTC.